In its sample, the clone carrying this T cell receptor beta chain was seen a few times. PCR amplification relied on 60 Vbeta primers (plus 13 Jbeta primers). Generated by immunoSEQ multiplex PCR, the TCRdb table keeps only in-frame clones and is missing some. The sample records roughly 100,000 clones, over 70% being singletons. The record originates from a study of cytomegalovirus exposure and HLA in healthy donors. Study at large: There were around 390 genotyped donors. Of these, roughly 80% fell in the genetic ancestry cluster associated with self-reported Caucasian donors.

The CDR3 is made up of 16 amino acids. Germline V gene sequence: CDR1 MDHEN, CDR2 SYDVKM. With 6 bases removed from V and 1 base from J, the gap between germline ends came to 15 bases. The TCR originated in a boy aged 10-17 years in good health and CMV-seronegative. V gene TRBV28 combines with J gene TRBJ2-2; D is possibly TRBD1 (5 bases). Sequenced: PBMCs. The CDR3 region has the DNA TGTGCCAGCAGCCTAGGTGGGGCGTGGAACACCGGGGAGCTGTTTTTT. This encodes CASSLGGAWNTGELFF.